Given below is one TCR beta chain in context. The antigen is undetermined. The data derive from a study of T cell responses to AZD1222 COVID-19 vaccine. Study background: Pooling of second doses given at about 4 or about 12 weeks was done. Notes on the study in general: Spike-specific TCR breadth and depth rose after two AZD1222 doses. Only after the peak T cell response were repertoires sampled. The donor cohort was predominantly white British with a female majority, and clonal diversity may have been underestimated.

The repertoire was sequenced with immunoSEQ multiplex PCR; TCRdb's copy has only in-frame clones and lacks some. The sample includes 65,000 to 85,000 clones, more than 75% seen only once; the top ten take 10% to 15%. Sample: peripheral blood, taken on day 0 of AZD1222 vaccination. The clonotype was recovered from an adult in good health.

The CDR3 is CASSQDRGLGSYEQYF. In nucleotides, the CDR3 is TGCGCCAGCAGCCAAGATAGGGGACTGGGCTCCTACGAGCAGTACTTC. The gene calls are TRBV4-3 and TRBJ2-7; D is possibly TRBD2 (6 bases). Trimming removed 0 bases from V and 0 bases from J, with 12 bases in between. Germline values: CDR1 LGHNA, CDR2 YSLEER. This CDR3 region has 16 residues.